The 32 T cell receptor beta chains below all came from one sample that was sequenced in a study of T-cell reconstitution after alpha-beta-depleted transplantation in children. Unique molecular identifiers tagged the TCRbeta library. TCRdb passed the PCR reads through MiXCR, listing each CDR3 protein once. The sample lists over 150,000 distinct CDR3 sequences, approximately 12% seen once, with over 10% in the top ten. The sample consisted of PBMCs, taken before TCRalphabeta/CD19-depleted stem cell transplant. These receptors all come from a boy between 2 and 10 years old with acute myeloid leukemia, due to receive a stem cell transplant.

This clonotype has a count of ten or more. V gene TRBV27 combines with J gene TRBJ2-3; 11 bases agree with TRBD2. The trim removed 4 bases at V and 7 bases at J, leaving 10 bases unmatched. The CDR3 runs to 16 residues. Germline V gives CDR1 MNHEY, CDR2 SMNVEV (reference sequence). CDR3 in amino acids: CASSSILAGDGNTQYF. The CDR3 nucleotides are TGTGCCAGCAGTTCGATACTAGCGGGGGACGGGAATACGCAGTATTTT.

V is TRBV6-2 or TRBV6-3 and J is TRBJ1-5; TRBD1 matches 10 bases. V shed 6 bases, J shed 6 bases, and the junction held 5 bases outside the gene matches. This CDR3 spans 14 amino acids. CDR1 is MNHEY and CDR2 is SVGEGT in the germline V gene. The CDR3 coding sequence is TGTGCCAGCAGAAGACAGGGGGCAGCTCAGCCCCAGCATTTT. The encoded protein is CASRRQGAAQPQHF.

About this clonotype: A read error may be the cause here, since a much bigger clone is one base away. The chain couples TRBV20-1 to TRBJ1-5; D may be TRBD1 (6 bases). The CDR3 sequence is 15 residues long. Deletions cut 2 bases from V and 1 base from J, with 12 bases between. Germline V CDR1 and CDR2: DFQATT, SNEGSKA (reference sequence). In nucleotides, the CDR3 is TGCAGTGCTAGAATAGGGGGATTGAGCAATCAGCCCCAGCATTTT. Its protein is CSARIGGLSNQPQHF.

This clonotype was detected ten times or more. The chain recombines TRBV5-1 with TRBJ2-2; no clear D gene. With 0 bases removed from V and 1 base from J, the gap between germline ends came to 7 bases. Looked up from germline, CDR1 is SGHRS and CDR2 is YFSETQ. This CDR3 is built from 15 residues. CDR3 amino acids: CASSLAAENTGELFF. DNA of the CDR3: TGCGCCAGCAGCTTGGCGGCGGAGAACACCGGGGAGCTGTTTTTT.

The sample holds many counts of this clonotype. This chain's CDR3 is CASSQEPLTGGGNEQFF. CDR3 DNA sequence: TGTGCCAGCAGCCAAGAACCCTTGACGGGGGGAGGAAATGAGCAGTTCTTC. The chain combines TRBV4-2 with TRBJ2-1, with TRBD2 matching over 7 bases. In germline, CDR1 is LGHNA, CDR2 YNFKEQ. The V gene end was trimmed by 0 bases and the J gene end by 7 bases; junction bases not matched to a gene: 12. The CDR3 is 17 amino acids.

This clonotype was found many times. The gene calls are TRBV6-5 and TRBJ1-1; no clear D gene. Germline V gene data show CDR1 as MNHEY and CDR2 as SVGAGI. The V gene lost 0 bases and the J gene lost 0 bases, with 8 bases spanning the gap. The CDR3 sequence is 15 residues long. The CDR3, as DNA: TGTGCCAGCAGTTACTCTCCGACACTGAACACTGAAGCTTTCTTT. Protein: CASSYSPTLNTEAFF.

Many counts were recorded for this clonotype. The J gene is TRBJ2-7, the V gene TRBV12-3 or TRBV12-4; D is perhaps TRBD1 (6 bases). The CDR3 spans 15 residues. Trimming took 2 bases from V and 2 from J, leaving 13 bases between them. CDR3 coding DNA: TGTGCCAGCAGTTTAAGCAGGGGCTCGCCCTACGAGCAGTACTTC. Protein sequence: CASSLSRGSPYEQYF.

This clonotype was seen many times. V gene TRBV5-1 combines with J gene TRBJ2-7, with a weak D call TRBD1 (7 bases). The CDR3 length is 14 residues. Germline V gives CDR1 SGHRS, CDR2 YFSETQ. V was shortened by 7 bases and J by 5 bases, with 19 bases between the two germline ends. CDR3: CASGLASDRDEQYF. The CDR3 bases are TGCGCCAGCGGCCTCGCTAGCGACAGGGACGAGCAGTACTTC.

This clonotype was detected a few times. V usage is TRBV5-6 and J usage is TRBJ2-7, with D tentatively TRBD1 or TRBD2 (6 bases each). The germline V gene encodes CDR1 SGHDT and CDR2 YYEEEE. Deletions cut 4 bases from V and 7 bases from J, with 15 bases between. The CDR3 consists of 13 residues. The CDR3 region has the DNA TGTGCCAGCAGCCCTCGCACAGGGAGGGAGCAGTACGTC. Protein product: CASSPRTGREQYV.

This clonotype was counted many times. The chain carries TRBV20-1 and TRBJ1-2; 9 nucleotides align to TRBD1. The CDR3 totals 14 residues. Looked up from germline, CDR1 is DFQATT and CDR2 is SNEGSKA (reference sequence). V trimming: 1 base; J trimming: 1 base; junction bases outside the gene matches: 1. Here the CDR3 reads CSARGTGVNYGYTF. The CDR3 DNA follows: TGCAGTGCTAGAGGGACAGGGGTTAACTATGGCTACACCTTC.

To note about this clonotype: It may be a read error: a sequence one base away is much more abundant. The CDR3 DNA reads TGTGCCAGCAGGAGGGGACAGGGGTACGAAAAACTGTTATTT. It encodes CASRRGQGYEKLLF. The chain is built from TRBV6-1 and TRBJ1-4; TRBD1 matches at 10 bases. Germline V gene data show CDR1 as MNHNS and CDR2 as SASEGT. The CDR3 consists of 14 residues.

The chain joins TRBV5-1 to TRBJ2-6; 7 nucleotides match TRBD1. Germline trimming cut 4 bases from V and 0 bases from J; bases unmatched to any gene: 10. The CDR3 is 18 amino acids. CDR1 and CDR2 from the germline V gene are SGHRS and YFSETQ. The CDR3 DNA follows: TGCGCCAGCAGCGCCCGGGACAGCCGAAACTCTGGGGCCAACGTCCTGACTTTC. As protein: CASSARDSRNSGANVLTF.

This clonotype was recorded at least ten times. This chain connects TRBV19 to TRBJ2-3; D is undetermined. V was pared by 8 bases and J by 2 bases, with 11 bases between. CDR1 is LNHDA, CDR2 SQIVND, per germline (reference sequence). The CDR3 covers 13 residues. CDR3 sequence: CASGVLVTDTQYF. The CDR3 bases are TGTGCCAGTGGTGTTCTGGTCACAGATACGCAGTATTTT.

This clonotype was found many times. Here the CDR3 DNA reads TGTGCCAGCAGCCCCACCGCGGGAGGGGGGGCCTATGGCTACACCTTC. This translates into CASSPTAGGGAYGYTF. The chain has TRBV7-2 and TRBJ1-2; D might be TRBD1 (6 bases). The CDR3 contains 16 residues. The germline V and J ends were trimmed by 5 bases and 4 bases, with 20 bases remaining between them. Germline loops: CDR1 SGHTA, CDR2 FQGNSA.

This clonotype has a count of ten or more. The gene calls are TRBV20-1 and TRBJ1-5, with TRBD1 as a possible D gene (5 bases). This CDR3 contains 12 residues. Between the trimmed V and J ends, which lost 5 bases and 5 bases, there was a span of 10 bases. Germline CDR1 is DFQATT and CDR2 is SNEGSKA (reference sequence). The CDR3 loop reads CSAGRGYQPQHF. The CDR3, as DNA: TGCAGTGCTGGACGGGGGTATCAGCCCCAGCATTTT.

This clonotype was seen at least ten times. The chain combines TRBV7-2 with TRBJ1-6, with 7 bases matching TRBD1. Losses at the gene ends were 2 bases for V and 10 bases for J; bases not matched to a gene: 11. The CDR3 totals 16 residues. Germline CDR1 and CDR2: SGHTA and FQGNSA. The CDR3: CASSLFGTGARSPLHF. DNA for the CDR3: TGTGCCAGCAGCTTATTCGGTACAGGGGCACGGTCACCCCTCCACTTT.

The chain recombines TRBV28 with TRBJ1-2, with 8 bases lining up with TRBD1. Germline V CDR1 and CDR2: MDHEN, SYDVKM. V gave up 0 bases and J gave up 6 bases; unmatched junction bases: 3. The CDR3 is made up of 14 amino acids. The CDR3 region has the DNA TGTGCCAGCAGTTTATGGTACAGGGGGAATGGCTACACCTTC. This codes for CASSLWYRGNGYTF.

V gene TRBV6-2 or TRBV6-3 combines with J gene TRBJ2-1, with D uncertain. The CDR3 totals 13 residues. V was clipped by 5 bases and J by 4 bases, with 9 bases between them. The germline gives CDR1 MNHEY, CDR2 SVGEGT. As DNA, the CDR3 is TGTGCCAGCAGTACGATACCTTACAATGAGCAGTTCTTC. Amino acid sequence: CASSTIPYNEQFF.

This clonotype was found many times. J is TRBJ2-2 and V is TRBV5-1; 9 bases fit TRBD1. Trimming cost V 1 base and J 4 bases; bases outside gene matches: 8. CDR1 and CDR2 from the germline V gene are SGHRS and YFSETQ. The CDR3 is 17 amino acids. DNA for the CDR3: TGCGCCAGCAGCTTGCCTCCGGGACAGGGACCCACCGGGGAGCTGTTTTTT. Its protein product is CASSLPPGQGPTGELFF.

V usage is TRBV7-8 and J usage is TRBJ2-3; D is unclear. Trimming took 0 bases from V and 3 from J, leaving 10 bases between them. CDR1 SGHVS and CDR2 FQNEAQ come from the germline V gene. The CDR3 is 15 residues long. The CDR3 protein is CASSLASVGTDTQYF. CDR3 DNA: TGTGCCAGCAGCTTAGCGAGTGTCGGAACAGATACGCAGTATTTT.

This clonotype was seen more than once but under ten times. The CDR3 reads CASSDPASGHEQYV. Here the CDR3 DNA reads TGTGCCAGCAGTGACCCGGCTAGCGGCCACGAGCAGTACGTC. This sequence joins TRBV6-4 and TRBJ2-7; the match to TRBD2 covers 7 bases. CDR1 MRHNA and CDR2 SNTAGT come from the germline V gene. This CDR3 contains 14 residues. After removal of 2 bases from V and 5 bases from J, the junction contained 6 bases not matched to a gene.

J is TRBJ1-5 and V is TRBV20-1; weak D call: TRBD1 (5 bases). CDR1 DFQATT and CDR2 SNEGSKA come from the germline V gene (reference sequence). V lost 6 bases, J lost 4 bases, and 13 bases lay in between. The CDR3 covers 13 residues. CDR3 amino acids: CSALGGGNQPQHF. The CDR3 DNA reads TGCAGTGCCCTTGGGGGGGGGAATCAGCCCCAGCATTTT.

This clonotype was seen many times. The chain uses TRBV12-5 and TRBJ2-1, with 9 bases fitting TRBD1. V lost 9 bases, J lost 8 bases, and 8 bases stayed unmatched. CDR1 is LGHNT, CDR2 FRNRAP, per germline. The CDR3 is 13 residues long. This CDR3 reads CASLQGASDEQFF. The CDR3 region has the DNA TGTGCTAGCTTACAGGGGGCTAGCGATGAGCAGTTCTTC.

Comment on this clonotype: A much larger clonotype is one base distant, so this may be a read error. The chain couples TRBV7-8 to TRBJ2-1; tentative D call: TRBD2 (5 bases). From germline, CDR1 is SGHVS and CDR2 FQNEAQ. V lost 2 bases, J lost 8 bases, and 16 bases lay in between. The CDR3 length is 15 residues. The CDR3 sequence is CASSLLVTNYDEQFF. CDR3 DNA: TGTGCCAGCAGCTTACTTGTGACTAATTACGATGAGCAGTTCTTC.

This clonotype has at least ten counts. This chain joins TRBV7-2 and TRBJ2-1; D tentatively reads TRBD1 or TRBD2 (7 bases each). Trimming cost V 6 bases and J 7 bases, with 19 bases left between them. CDR3 length: 15 residues. CDR1 and CDR2 (germline): SGHTA, FQGNSA. DNA for the CDR3: TGTGCCAGCAGTTTTAGCGGGCCGACAGGGAATGAGCAGTTCTTC. This encodes CASSFSGPTGNEQFF. Combining the CDR3 with reference TRBV7-2 and TRBJ2-1 gives the whole variable domain GAGVSQSPSNKVTEKGKDVELRCDPISGHTALYWYRQSLGQGLEFLIYFQGNSAPDKSGLPSDRFSAERTGGSVSTLTIQRTQQEDSAVYLCASSFSGPTGNEQFFGPGTRLTVL.

This clonotype was seen repeatedly, ten times or more. The chain is built from TRBV5-1 and TRBJ1-6; D possibly corresponds to TRBD1 (6 bases). V dropped 0 bases and J dropped 8 bases, with 12 bases sitting between them. The CDR3 length is 15 residues. Per germline, CDR1 SGHRS and CDR2 YFSETQ. This CDR3 reads CASSLDGTTYSPLHF. In nucleotides, the CDR3 is TGCGCCAGCAGCTTGGACGGGACAACTTATTCACCCCTCCACTTT.

V usage is TRBV10-3 and J usage is TRBJ1-2; perhaps TRBD1 as D (6 bases). This CDR3 has 12 residues. CDR1 is ENHRY and CDR2 is SYGVKD in the germline V gene. Between the trimmed V and J ends, which lost 7 bases and 8 bases, there was a span of 14 bases. The DNA for the CDR3 is TGTGCCATCATGGGGGCCTTTGGGGGCTACACCTTC. Translating gives CAIMGAFGGYTF.

This clonotype was seen only a few times. The V call is TRBV4-1, the J call TRBJ2-3, with a tentative D call TRBD2 (6 bases). The CDR3 has 15 residues. Germline V CDR1 and CDR2: MGHRA, YSYEKL. Trimming left V 0 bases short and J 5 bases short, with 12 bases between. The CDR3, as DNA: TGCGCCAGCAGCCAAGATCGACTAGAGGGAGATACGCAGTATTTT. This translates into CASSQDRLEGDTQYF.

At least ten counts were recorded for this clonotype. The genes are TRBV7-6 and TRBJ2-1, with D unclear. This CDR3 region has 12 residues. Trimming removed 4 bases at V and 7 bases at J, with 8 bases between. Germline CDR1 is SGHVS and CDR2 is FNYEAQ. CDR3 sequence: CASSSRRNEQFF. The CDR3 nucleotides read TGTGCCAGCAGCTCACGACGGAATGAGCAGTTCTTC.

On this clonotype itself: This sequence may be a read error, since a much larger clone differs from it by one base. Likely a read error: the CDR3 ends without its conserved phenylalanine or tryptophan. V and J are TRBV9 and TRBJ2-7; TRBD1 aligns across 10 bases. Germline V gene sequence: CDR1 SGDLS, CDR2 YYNGEE. The CDR3 contains 16 residues. Trimming cost V 0 bases and J 2 bases; bases outside gene matches: 5. CDR3 region: CASSVGGTGATYEQYL. CDR3 DNA: TGTGCCAGCAGCGTAGGGGGGACAGGGGCGACCTACGAGCAGTACCTC.

This rearrangement joins TRBV20-1 to TRBJ1-5; 9 positions match TRBD1. CDR3 size: 14 residues. Trimming removed 5 bases from V and 4 bases from J; junction bases left unmatched: 6. Per germline, CDR1 DFQATT and CDR2 SNEGSKA (reference sequence). CDR3 bases: TGCAGTGCTTTTTCCGGGACAGGGAATCAGCCCCAGCATTTT. Translation: CSAFSGTGNQPQHF.

The rearrangement links TRBV3-1 to TRBJ2-3; no definite D call. The germline V and J ends were trimmed by 0 bases and 6 bases, with 7 bases remaining between them. The CDR3 has 13 amino acids. CDR1 and CDR2 from the germline V gene are LGHDT and YNNKEL (reference sequence). This chain's CDR3 is CASSQDFRDTQYF. In nucleotides, the CDR3 is TGTGCCAGCAGCCAAGATTTTAGGGATACGCAGTATTTT.